These 18 T cell receptor beta chains share one sample of origin, sequenced in a study of T cell repertoires in cytomegalovirus infection. These receptors are not linked to any known antigen. A single record per CDR3 protein comes from TCRdb applying MiXCR to the reads. Of approximately 600,000 distinct CDR3 sequences detected, about 40% appear once; the ten largest clones hold 48%. The sample here was cultured PBMCs, taken from culture after CMV antigen stimulation. All receptors derive from a human donor in good health (CMV status not recorded). Some clones in this sample may be carry-over from other donors' samples.

V usage is TRBV4-3 and J usage is TRBJ2-1; 7 bases agree with TRBD2. V was clipped by 3 bases and J by 5 bases; unmatched bases: 10. Germline CDR1 reads LGHNA; CDR2 reads YSLEER. This CDR3 has 16 amino acids. This chain's CDR3 is CASSHGAGTMNNEQFF. The DNA for the CDR3 is TGCGCCAGCAGCCATGGAGCGGGAACAATGAACAATGAGCAGTTCTTC.

This clonotype was seen more than once but under ten times. The chain carries TRBV12-3 or TRBV12-4 and TRBJ2-3, with 9 bases matching TRBD2. The CDR3 runs 15 residues. The J segment lost 6 bases and the V segment lost 5 bases, leaving 9 bases of the junction unmatched. CDR3 sequence reads: CASSRRTSGRDTQYF. In DNA, the CDR3 is TGTGCCAGCAGTCGGAGGACCAGCGGGAGGGATACGCAGTATTTT.

This clonotype was seen a few times. This chain joins TRBV12-3 or TRBV12-4 and TRBJ1-6; D remains ambiguous. Deletions cut 3 bases from V and 6 bases from J, with 9 bases between. CDR3 length equals 14 residues. The CDR3 region has the DNA TGTGCCAGCAGTTTCCCCGGACGTAATTCACCCCTCCACTTT. Residues: CASSFPGRNSPLHF.

This clonotype came up a few times. The chain recombines TRBV19 with TRBJ1-5; no reliable D call. The CDR3 has 13 residues. V was shortened by 2 bases and J by 6 bases, with 8 bases between the two germline ends. Per germline, CDR1 LNHDA and CDR2 SQIVND (reference sequence). The CDR3 reads CASSIRKGQPQHF. CDR3 nucleotide sequence: TGTGCCAGTAGTATAAGGAAGGGTCAGCCCCAGCATTTT. Variable domain in full (rest from reference TRBV19 and TRBJ1-5): DGGITQSPKYLFRKEGQNVTLSCEQNLNHDAMYWYRQDPGQGLRLIYYSQIVNDFQKGDIAEGYSVSREKKESFPLTVTSAQKNPTAFYLCASSIRKGQPQHFGDGTRLSIL.

This clonotype was recorded a few times. The chain is built from TRBV7-2 and TRBJ2-3; TRBD1 aligns across 9 bases. Germline values: CDR1 SGHTA, CDR2 FQGNSA. The CDR3 runs to 15 residues. J lost 10 bases, V lost 5 bases, and 13 bases had no gene match. The CDR3 region has the DNA TGTGCCAGCAGCCCAATGGACAGGGGCCCTGGCCCGCAGTATTTT. This codes for CASSPMDRGPGPQYF. Filled out from reference TRBV7-2 and TRBJ2-3, the complete variable domain reads GAGVSQSPSNKVTEKGKDVELRCDPISGHTALYWYRQSLGQGLEFLIYFQGNSAPDKSGLPSDRFSAERTGGSVSTLTIQRTQQEDSAVYLCASSPMDRGPGPQYFGPGTRLTVL.

A remark on this clonotype: The junction does not match germline at one end; this may be a read error. V usage is TRBV7-2 and J usage is TRBJ1-2; tentative D call: TRBD1 (5 bases). This CDR3 region has 13 residues. CDR1 is SGHTA and CDR2 is FQGNSA in the germline V gene. CDR3 protein: CASSHRTGYGYPF. The CDR3 DNA follows: TGTGCCAGCAGCCACAGGACGGGCTATGGCTACCCCTTC.

The rearrangement links TRBV7-8 to TRBJ2-3, with 11 nucleotides matching TRBD1. Germline lookup yields CDR1 SGHVS and CDR2 FQNEAQ. The V segment lost 3 bases and the J segment 5 bases; nucleotides outside the gene matches: 4. The CDR3 extends over 15 amino acids. Here the CDR3 DNA reads TGTGCCAGCAGCTTTGGACAGGGGGCACGAGATACGCAGTATTTT. It is translated as CASSFGQGARDTQYF.

The V gene is TRBV7-2, the J gene TRBJ2-3, with D perhaps matching TRBD1 or TRBD2 (5 bases each). Germline CDR1 reads SGHTA; CDR2 reads FQGNSA. The CDR3 has 14 residues. V lost 5 bases and J 0 bases, leaving 9 bases between the germline ends. CDR3 DNA sequence: TGTGCCAGCAGCCGGGACCAGAGCACAGATACGCAGTATTTT. Amino acid sequence: CASSRDQSTDTQYF.

In this sample, this clonotype turned up a few times. The gene calls are TRBV6-1 and TRBJ1-1, with unresolved D. Trimming cost V 7 bases and J 8 bases, with 14 bases left between them. Germline assignment: CDR1 MNHNS and CDR2 SASEGT. This CDR3 region has 12 residues. As DNA, the CDR3 is TGTGCCAGCACCGCGGGCAGGCTGGAAGCTTTCTTT. This translates into CASTAGRLEAFF.

The chain couples TRBV7-9 to TRBJ2-3; 9 bases align to TRBD2. Trimming cost V 5 bases and J 2 bases; bases outside gene matches: 5. The CDR3 runs 15 residues. Germline CDR1 is SEHNR and CDR2 is FQNEAQ (reference sequence). The CDR3: CASSDSGSATDTQYF. The CDR3, as DNA: TGTGCCAGCAGCGATAGCGGGAGTGCCACAGATACGCAGTATTTT.

The genes are TRBV7-6 and TRBJ2-1; 8 bases are a match to TRBD2. V lost 5 bases to trimming and J lost 6 bases; unmatched junction nucleotides: 9. Germline values: CDR1 SGHVS, CDR2 FNYEAQ. This CDR3 is built from 15 residues. The CDR3 nucleotides are TGTGCCAGCAGCCTAGGGACTAGGGGGGTCAATGAGCAGTTCTTC. Protein product: CASSLGTRGVNEQFF.

The chain has TRBV20-1 and TRBJ2-2; maybe TRBD2 (6 bases). CDR3 length: 12 amino acids. Trimming left V 3 bases short and J 7 bases short, with 9 bases between. Germline lookup yields CDR1 DFQATT and CDR2 SNEGSKA (reference sequence). DNA for the CDR3: TGCAGTGCTAGGCAGGGAGGCGGGGAGCTGTTTTTT. Encoded protein: CSARQGGGELFF.

This clonotype turned up a few times. V is TRBV11-2 and J is TRBJ2-7; D is possibly TRBD2 (5 bases). CDR1 and CDR2 from the germline V gene are SGHAT and FQNNGV. The CDR3 spans 13 residues. V dropped 3 bases and J dropped 3 bases, with 9 bases sitting between them. The CDR3 loop reads CASSFGRDYEQYF. The CDR3 DNA is TGTGCCAGCAGCTTCGGTCGGGACTACGAGCAGTACTTC.

This clonotype was recorded many times. The rearrangement uses TRBV7-6 and TRBJ1-5, with D possibly TRBD1 on 5 matching bases. The CDR3 totals 15 residues. Trimming left V 3 bases short and J 4 bases short, with 13 bases between. CDR1 and CDR2 (germline): SGHVS, FNYEAQ. The CDR3 loop is CASSFGGGGNQPQHF. The CDR3 DNA follows: TGTGCCAGCAGCTTCGGGGGGGGTGGAAATCAGCCCCAGCATTTT.

The chain has TRBV20-1 and TRBJ2-7, with D unclear. This CDR3 is built from 14 residues. Germline V gene lookup returns CDR1 DFQATT and CDR2 SNEGSKA (reference sequence). V gave up 6 bases and J gave up 0 bases, with 15 bases separating them. The DNA for the CDR3 is TGCAGTGCACCGAGCGTTCCCACCTCCTACGAGCAGTACTTC. Translating it yields CSAPSVPTSYEQYF.

This chain joins TRBV6-1 and TRBJ2-7, with D maybe TRBD1 (6 bases). The ends were cut back, 8 bases at V and 1 base at J, with 12 bases in the middle. Looked up from germline, CDR1 is MNHNS and CDR2 is SASEGT. This CDR3 comprises 13 residues. The CDR3 region is CASRVRGSYEQYF. The DNA for the CDR3 is TGTGCCAGCCGCGTCAGGGGATCCTACGAGCAGTACTTC.

The chain employs TRBV7-9 and TRBJ2-1; no clear D. Germline lookup yields CDR1 SEHNR and CDR2 FQNEAQ (reference sequence). V was shortened by 7 bases and J by 4 bases, with 14 bases between the two germline ends. The CDR3 sequence is 14 residues long. CDR3 in amino acids: CASNPPGLYNEQFF. CDR3 bases: TGTGCCAGCAACCCTCCGGGCCTTTACAATGAGCAGTTCTTC.

This clonotype was seen repeatedly, ten times or more. The rearrangement uses TRBV7-2 and TRBJ2-4; 8 bases are a match to TRBD1. With V trimmed by 1 base and J by 1 base, 9 bases remained unmatched. Germline V CDR1 and CDR2: SGHTA, FQGNSA. The CDR3 length is 18 residues. CDR3 nucleotides: TGTGCCAGCAGCTTAGTAGCAGGGGGCGCTTCTGCCAAAAACATTCAGTACTTC. This codes for CASSLVAGGASAKNIQYF.